This T cell receptor beta chain is from a study of Ad26.COV2.S vaccination and SARS-CoV-2 variants. The junction had 5 bases not matched to a gene; V was cut back by 0 bases and J by 4 bases. From germline, CDR1 is SGHRS and CDR2 YFSETQ. CDR3 size: 15 residues. Sequencing used immunoSEQ multiplex PCR; TCRdb keeps in-frame clones, though not all of them. The sample holds some 290,000 clones, 85% seen once. Turning to this clone: Its antigen is undetermined.

Study-level findings and limits: The TCR breadth and depth analyses may have produced an underestimate of total T cell responses. Spike-specific CD8+ and CD4+ T cell responses reportedly showed substantial breadth after vaccination.

The treatment is: about 20 received Ad26.COV2.S at low or high dose, single or two shots; about five received placebo; per-sample allocation not given. Specimens were obtained on day 63 following the first vaccine or placebo injection. An Ad26 vector was used to express Wuhan-strain SARS-CoV-2 spike as the vaccine. Source: peripheral blood, taken in a trial of Ad26.COV2.S vaccine versus placebo. This chain links TRBV5-1 with TRBJ2-3; 7 bases are a match to TRBD1. This sequence was found in a person between 18 and 65 years old who received the Ad26.COV2.S COVID-19 vaccine or a placebo. CDR3 region: CASSLENRGSDTQYF. CDR3 DNA sequence: TGCGCCAGCAGCTTGGAGAACAGGGGATCAGATACGCAGTATTTT.